This is a list of T cell receptor beta chains from one sample in a study of regulatory T cells in long-lasting Graves disease. One entry per CDR3 protein results from TCRdb running MiXCR on the multiplex PCR reads. The table records 560,000 or so distinct CDR3 sequences, 15% to 20% of them present only once. The data also belong to a second study, concerning T cells in Graves' hyperthyroidism and ophthalmopathy.

The source was peripheral blood mononuclear cells (PBMCs), collected at new diagnosis, from a patient treated with antithyroid drugs. The receptors originated from a young man with Graves disease. Both conserved end residues are part of each CDR3. Fields, in order: D gene, clone size, V gene, J gene, CDR3 DNA, CDR3 protein. D genes are given only for firm matches. Expanded clones are given a class, and other clones once, few, many or no size at all.

TRBD1	many	TRBV11-2	TRBJ1-6	TGTGCCAGCAGGCGAGGGACAGGGGGTTCACCCCTCCACTTT	CASRRGTGGSPLHF
-	-	TRBV11-2	TRBJ2-4	TGTGCCAGCAGACCAGGGTGGCCCAAAAGCATTCAGTACTTC	CASRPGWPKSIQYF
TRBD1	many	TRBV28	TRBJ1-1	TGTGCCAGCAGTTTAAGCGGGACAGGGCACGCTGAAGCTTTCTTT	CASSLSGTGHAEAFF
TRBD1	few	TRBV28	TRBJ2-2	TGTGCCAGCCTTAGCGCGGACAGGGACACCGGGGAGCTGTTTTTT	CASLSADRDTGELFF
-	few	TRBV5-6	TRBJ2-2	TGTGCCAGCAGCTTGTTCTTTCCGTCGAACACCGGGGAGCTGTTTTTT	CASSLFFPSNTGELFF
TRBD2	many	TRBV11-2	TRBJ2-7	TGTGCCAGCAGCCCGGGACTAGGGGGGTACGAGCAGTACTTC	CASSPGLGGYEQYF
-	-	TRBV20-1	TRBJ2-3	TGCAGTGCTCCAGGGACTCTCTCTAGCACAGATACGCAGTATTTT	CSAPGTLSSTDTQYF
-	-	TRBV18	TRBJ1-5	TGTGCCAGCTCACTGTCCTTTTCCAGCAATCAGCCCCAGCATTTT	CASSLSFSSNQPQHF
-	few	TRBV2	TRBJ2-7	TGTGCCAGCAATGGGTCAGCCTACGAGCAGTACTTC	CASNGSAYEQYF
TRBD2	many	TRBV27	TRBJ2-3	TGTGCCAGCAGTCCCCCCGGATTTGATCAGCGGGAGGGCACTTGGGATACGCAGTATTTT	CASSPPGFDQREGTWDTQYF
TRBD2	-	TRBV30	TRBJ2-7	TGTGCCTGGAGTCCTTCCTGGACTAGCGGGAGTTCCTACGAGCAGTACTTC	CAWSPSWTSGSSYEQYF
-	many	TRBV7-9	TRBJ2-1	TGTGCCAGCAGCTTAGGGACTGGCTCCTACAATGAGCAGTTCTTC	CASSLGTGSYNEQFF
-	few	TRBV18	TRBJ2-3	TGTGCCAGCTCACCACCCCAGGGAGACCCCACAGATACGCAGTATTTT	CASSPPQGDPTDTQYF
TRBD2	many	TRBV5-1	TRBJ2-3	TGCGCCAGCAGCCCCCTTAGCGGGAGCGGGGATACGCAGTATTTT	CASSPLSGSGDTQYF
-	few	TRBV12-5	TRBJ2-2	TGTGCTAGTGGTTTAAACACCGGGGAGCTGTTTTTT	CASGLNTGELFF
-	few	TRBV7-9	TRBJ2-7	TGTGCCAGCAGCTCGCTCGGGTGGTACGAGCAGTACTTC	CASSSLGWYEQYF
-	many	TRBV27	TRBJ1-1	TGTGCCAGCAGCCCAACATTTGGGAACACTGAAGCTTTCTTT	CASSPTFGNTEAFF
TRBD2	-	TRBV7-9	TRBJ2-4	TGTGCCAGCAGCTTAGGGGGGGGTACAGGAGAGTTAGCCAAAAACATTCAGTACTTC	CASSLGGGTGELAKNIQYF
-	-	TRBV9	TRBJ2-2	TGTGCCAGCAGCGTAGAAGGGCAGGGCTTCACCGGGGAGCTGTTTTTT	CASSVEGQGFTGELFF
-	few	TRBV29-1	TRBJ2-7	TGCAGCGTTGAGATCGGAAGCTCCTACGAGCAGTACTTC	CSVEIGSSYEQYF
TRBD2	-	TRBV11-2	TRBJ2-7	TGTGCCAGCAGCTTAGCTAGCGGCCTACTAAGCTACGAGCAGTACTTC	CASSLASGLLSYEQYF
TRBD1	few	TRBV28	TRBJ1-5	TGTGCCAGCGGGGGACAGGCAGTGAATCAGCCCCAGCATTTT	CASGGQAVNQPQHF
-	many	TRBV6-1	TRBJ2-6	TGTGCCAGCAGTCGGCCATCAGGGGGGACCGGGGCCAACGTCCTGACTTTC	CASSRPSGGTGANVLTF
TRBD1	few	TRBV25-1	TRBJ2-7	TGTGCCAGCAGCAGCCGGGACAGGGGATTCTACGAGCAGTACTTC	CASSSRDRGFYEQYF
-	few	TRBV2	TRBJ2-1	TGTGCCGTAACAGTGGATAGCCCTCGCTCCTACAATGAGCAGTTCTTC	CAVTVDSPRSYNEQFF
-	-	TRBV18	TRBJ2-1	TGTGCCAGCTCACCACAGGCCGGCGGCATCAACAATGAGCAGTTCTTC	CASSPQAGGINNEQFF
TRBD1	-	TRBV6-1	TRBJ2-1	TGTGCCAGCAGACCTGGAGGGACAGGGGGCGACAATGAGCAGTTCTTC	CASRPGGTGGDNEQFF
-	-	TRBV18	TRBJ1-2	TGTGCCAGCTCTCTACGGCGGGAGGACTATGGCTACACCTTC	CASSLRREDYGYTF
TRBD2	many	TRBV6-2/TRBV6-3	TRBJ2-1	TGTGCCAGCAGTTACTCAAGAGGGACTAGCGGCAATGAGCAGTTCTTC	CASSYSRGTSGNEQFF
-	many	TRBV30	TRBJ1-1	TGTGCCTGGAGCCTTGGGGGCACTGAAGCTTTCTTT	CAWSLGGTEAFF